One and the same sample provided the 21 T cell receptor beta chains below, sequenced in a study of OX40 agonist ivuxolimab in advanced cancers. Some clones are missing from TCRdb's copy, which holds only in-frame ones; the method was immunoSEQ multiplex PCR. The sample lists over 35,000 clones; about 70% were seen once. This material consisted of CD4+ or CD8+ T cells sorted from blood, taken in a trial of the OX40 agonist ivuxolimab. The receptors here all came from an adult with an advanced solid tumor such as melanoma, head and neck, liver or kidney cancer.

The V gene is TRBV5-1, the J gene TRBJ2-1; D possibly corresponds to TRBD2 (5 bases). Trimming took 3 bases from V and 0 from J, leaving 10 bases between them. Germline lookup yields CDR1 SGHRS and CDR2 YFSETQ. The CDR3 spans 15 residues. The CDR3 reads CASSYEGLSYNEQFF. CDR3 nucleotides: TGCGCCAGCAGCTACGAGGGCCTCTCCTACAATGAGCAGTTCTTC. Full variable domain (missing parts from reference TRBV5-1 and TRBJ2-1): KAGVTQTPRYLIKTRGQQVTLSCSPISGHRSVSWYQQTPGQGLQFLFEYFSETQRNKGNFPGRFSGRQFSNSRSEMNVSTLELGDSALYLCASSYEGLSYNEQFFGPGTRLTVL.

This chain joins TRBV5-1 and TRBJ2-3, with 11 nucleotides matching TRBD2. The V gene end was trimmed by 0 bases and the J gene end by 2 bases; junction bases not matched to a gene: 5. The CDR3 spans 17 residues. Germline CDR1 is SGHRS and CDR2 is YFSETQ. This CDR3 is CASSLAPSGGNTDTQYF. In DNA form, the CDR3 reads TGCGCCAGCAGCTTGGCGCCTAGCGGGGGGAACACAGATACGCAGTATTTT. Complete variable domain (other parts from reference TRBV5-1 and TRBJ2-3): KAGVTQTPRYLIKTRGQQVTLSCSPISGHRSVSWYQQTPGQGLQFLFEYFSETQRNKGNFPGRFSGRQFSNSRSEMNVSTLELGDSALYLCASSLAPSGGNTDTQYFGPGTRLTVL.

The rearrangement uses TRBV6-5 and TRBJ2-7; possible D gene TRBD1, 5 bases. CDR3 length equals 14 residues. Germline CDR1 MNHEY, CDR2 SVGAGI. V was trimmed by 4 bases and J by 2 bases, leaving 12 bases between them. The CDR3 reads CASSFGQGTYEQYV. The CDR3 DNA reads TGTGCCAGCAGTTTTGGGCAGGGAACCTACGAGCAGTACGTC.

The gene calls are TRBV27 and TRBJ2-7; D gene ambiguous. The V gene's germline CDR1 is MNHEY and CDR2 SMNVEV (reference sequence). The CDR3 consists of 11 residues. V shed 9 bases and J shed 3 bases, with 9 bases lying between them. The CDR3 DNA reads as TGTGCCAGGGGGTCATTCTACGAGCAGTACTTC. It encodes CARGSFYEQYF.

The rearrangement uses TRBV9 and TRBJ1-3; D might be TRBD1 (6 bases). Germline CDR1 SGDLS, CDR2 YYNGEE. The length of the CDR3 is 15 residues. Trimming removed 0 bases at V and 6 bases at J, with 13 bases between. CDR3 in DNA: TGTGCCAGCAGCGTAGGTCTACAGGGCGCAAACACCATATATTTT. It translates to CASSVGLQGANTIYF.

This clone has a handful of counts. CDR3 DNA sequence: TGTGCCTGGAGTAAAGCGGGGGGGAGTATTCAGTACTTC. It is translated as CAWSKAGGSIQYF. The chain employs TRBV30 and TRBJ2-4; TRBD2 matches at 10 bases. After removal of 2 bases from V and 10 bases from J, the junction contained 5 bases not matched to a gene. Germline V gives CDR1 GTSNPN, CDR2 SVGIG (reference sequence). The CDR3 runs 13 residues.

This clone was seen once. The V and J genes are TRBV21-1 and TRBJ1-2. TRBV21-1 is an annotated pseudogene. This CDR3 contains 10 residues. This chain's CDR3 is CASKPYGYTF. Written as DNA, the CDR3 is TGTGCCAGCAAACCATATGGCTACACCTTC.

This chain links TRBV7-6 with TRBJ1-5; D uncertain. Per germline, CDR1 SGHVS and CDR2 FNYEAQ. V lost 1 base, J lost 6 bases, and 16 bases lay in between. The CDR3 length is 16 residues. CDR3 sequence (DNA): TGTGCCAGCAGCTTAGAAGGCCAGGCTTCCAGTCAGCCCCAGCATTTT. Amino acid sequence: CASSLEGQASSQPQHF.

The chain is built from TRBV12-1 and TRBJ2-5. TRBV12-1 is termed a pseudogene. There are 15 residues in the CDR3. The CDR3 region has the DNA TGTGCCAGCAGCCCCTCCGGGGGCCACCAAGAGACCCAGTACTTC. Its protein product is CASSPSGGHQETQYF.

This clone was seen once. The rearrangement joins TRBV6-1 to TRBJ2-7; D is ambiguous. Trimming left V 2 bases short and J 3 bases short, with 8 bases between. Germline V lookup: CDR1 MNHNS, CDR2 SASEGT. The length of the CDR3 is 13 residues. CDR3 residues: CASSEFWGYEQYF. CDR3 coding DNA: TGTGCCAGCAGTGAATTTTGGGGCTACGAGCAGTACTTC.

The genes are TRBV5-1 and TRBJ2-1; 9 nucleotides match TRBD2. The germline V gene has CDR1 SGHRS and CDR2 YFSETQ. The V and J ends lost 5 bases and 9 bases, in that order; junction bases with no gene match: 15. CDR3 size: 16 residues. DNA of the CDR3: TGCGCCAGCAGTCTACTGACTAGCGGAGGGGATCGTGAGCAGTTCTTC. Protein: CASSLLTSGGDREQFF.

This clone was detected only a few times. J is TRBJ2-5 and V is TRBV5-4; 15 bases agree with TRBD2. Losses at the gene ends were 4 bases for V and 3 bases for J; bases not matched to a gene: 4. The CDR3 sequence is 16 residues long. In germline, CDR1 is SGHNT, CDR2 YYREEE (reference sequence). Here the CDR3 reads CASSAGLAGGEETQYF. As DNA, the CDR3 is TGTGCCAGCAGCGCGGGACTAGCGGGGGGTGAAGAGACCCAGTACTTC.

The CDR3 region has the DNA TGTGCCAGCAGCTTAGGGGGCTATAACTTGAAAAAACTGTTTTTT. It codes for CASSLGGYNLKKLFF. This chain links TRBV7-2 with TRBJ1-4; possibly TRBD1 for D (5 bases). The V end lost 1 base, the J end lost 9 bases, and 15 bases lay between the germline ends. CDR3 length equals 15 residues. Germline values: CDR1 SGHTA, CDR2 FQGNSA.

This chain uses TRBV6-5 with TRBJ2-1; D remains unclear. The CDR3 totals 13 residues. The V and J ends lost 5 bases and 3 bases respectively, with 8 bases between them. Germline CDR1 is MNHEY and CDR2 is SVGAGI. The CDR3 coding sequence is TGTGCCAGCAGTGATTCATACTACAATGAGCAGTTCTTC. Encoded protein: CASSDSYYNEQFF.

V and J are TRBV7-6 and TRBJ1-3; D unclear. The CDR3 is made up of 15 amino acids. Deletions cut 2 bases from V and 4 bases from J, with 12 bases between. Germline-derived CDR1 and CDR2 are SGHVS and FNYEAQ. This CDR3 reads CASSLSLVGGNTIYF. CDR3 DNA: TGTGCCAGCAGCTTATCCCTCGTAGGCGGAAACACCATATATTTT.

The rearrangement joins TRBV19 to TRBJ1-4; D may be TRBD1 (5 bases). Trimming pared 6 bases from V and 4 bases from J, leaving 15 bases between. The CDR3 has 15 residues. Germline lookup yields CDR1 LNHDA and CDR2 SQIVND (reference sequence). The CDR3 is CASSPVRGDNEKLFF. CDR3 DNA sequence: TGTGCCAGTAGCCCCGTGCGGGGGGATAATGAAAAACTGTTTTTT.

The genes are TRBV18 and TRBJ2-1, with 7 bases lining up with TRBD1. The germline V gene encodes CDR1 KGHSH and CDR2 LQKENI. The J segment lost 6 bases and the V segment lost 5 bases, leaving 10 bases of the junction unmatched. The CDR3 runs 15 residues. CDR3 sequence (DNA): TGTGCCAGCTCAGAGAGACAGGGATTGGGCAATGAGCAGTTCTTC. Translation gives CASSERQGLGNEQFF.

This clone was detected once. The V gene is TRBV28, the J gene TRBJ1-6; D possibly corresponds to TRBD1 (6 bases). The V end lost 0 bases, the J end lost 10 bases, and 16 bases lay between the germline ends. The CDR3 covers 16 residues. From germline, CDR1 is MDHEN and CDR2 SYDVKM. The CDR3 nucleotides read TGTGCCAGCAGTTTATGGAGGGTCTGGGGGACATCACCCCTCCACTTT. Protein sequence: CASSLWRVWGTSPLHF.

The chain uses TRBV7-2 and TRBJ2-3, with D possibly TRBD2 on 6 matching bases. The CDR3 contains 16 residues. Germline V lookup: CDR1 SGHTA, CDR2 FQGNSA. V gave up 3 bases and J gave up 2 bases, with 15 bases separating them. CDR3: CASSFSAGSPTDTQYF. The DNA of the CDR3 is TGTGCCAGCAGCTTTTCCGCGGGGTCCCCCACAGATACGCAGTATTTT. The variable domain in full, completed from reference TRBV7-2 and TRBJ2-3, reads GAGVSQSPSNKVTEKGKDVELRCDPISGHTALYWYRQSLGQGLEFLIYFQGNSAPDKSGLPSDRFSAERTGGSVSTLTIQRTQQEDSAVYLCASSFSAGSPTDTQYFGPGTRLTVL.

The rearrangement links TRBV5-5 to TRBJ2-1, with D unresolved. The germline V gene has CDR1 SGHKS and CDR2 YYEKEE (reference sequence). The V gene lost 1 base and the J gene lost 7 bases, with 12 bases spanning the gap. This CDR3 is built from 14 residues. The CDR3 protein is CASSLFWVGNEQFF. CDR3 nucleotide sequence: TGTGCCAGCAGCTTGTTCTGGGTCGGGAATGAGCAGTTCTTC.

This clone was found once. The CDR3 protein is CASRSQGFGELFF. In nucleotides, the CDR3 is TGTGCCAGCAGGTCACAGGGGTTCGGGGAGCTGTTTTTT. The chain employs TRBV14 and TRBJ2-2; 7 positions agree with TRBD1. V trimming: 6 bases; J trimming: 7 bases; junction bases outside the gene matches: 5. The CDR3 is 13 residues long. Per germline, CDR1 SGHDN and CDR2 FVKESK. Based on the CDR3 plus reference TRBV14 and TRBJ2-2, the full variable domain is EAGVTQFPSHSVIEKGQTVTLRCDPISGHDNLYWYRRVMGKEIKFLLHFVKESKQDESGMPNNRFLAERTGGTYSTLKVQPAELEDSGVYFCASRSQGFGELFFGEGSRLTVL.